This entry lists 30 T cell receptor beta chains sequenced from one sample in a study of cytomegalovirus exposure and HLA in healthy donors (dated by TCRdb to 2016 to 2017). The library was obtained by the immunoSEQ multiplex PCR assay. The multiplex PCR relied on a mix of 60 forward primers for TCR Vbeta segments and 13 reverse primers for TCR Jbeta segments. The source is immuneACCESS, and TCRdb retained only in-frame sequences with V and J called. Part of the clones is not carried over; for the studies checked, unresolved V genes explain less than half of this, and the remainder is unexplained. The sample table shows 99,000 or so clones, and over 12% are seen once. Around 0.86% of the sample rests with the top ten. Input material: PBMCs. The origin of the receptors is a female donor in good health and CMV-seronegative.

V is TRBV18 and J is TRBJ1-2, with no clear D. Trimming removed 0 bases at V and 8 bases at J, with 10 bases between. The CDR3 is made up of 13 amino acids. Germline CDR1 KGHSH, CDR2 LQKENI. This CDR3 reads CASSPPTGWGYTF. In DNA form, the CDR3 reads TGTGCCAGCTCACCACCGACGGGTTGGGGCTACACCTTC. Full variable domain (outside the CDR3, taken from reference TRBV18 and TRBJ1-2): NAGVMQNPRHLVRRRGQEARLRCSPMKGHSHVYWYRQLPEEGLKFMVYLQKENIIDESGMPKERFSAEFPKEGPSILRIQQVVRGDSAAYFCASSPPTGWGYTFGSGTRLTVV.

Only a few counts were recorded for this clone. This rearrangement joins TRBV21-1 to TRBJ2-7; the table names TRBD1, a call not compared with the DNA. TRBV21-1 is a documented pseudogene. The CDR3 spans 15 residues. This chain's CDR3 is CASSKVCRATYEQYF. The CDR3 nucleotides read TGTGCCAGCAGCAAAGTATGCAGGGCGACCTACGAGCAGTACTTC.

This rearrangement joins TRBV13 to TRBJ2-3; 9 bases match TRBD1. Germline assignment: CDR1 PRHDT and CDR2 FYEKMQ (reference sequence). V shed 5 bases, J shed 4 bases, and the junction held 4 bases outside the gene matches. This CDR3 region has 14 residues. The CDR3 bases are TGTGCCAGCAGCCGGGACAGGGTTGCAGATACGCAGTATTTT. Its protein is CASSRDRVADTQYF.

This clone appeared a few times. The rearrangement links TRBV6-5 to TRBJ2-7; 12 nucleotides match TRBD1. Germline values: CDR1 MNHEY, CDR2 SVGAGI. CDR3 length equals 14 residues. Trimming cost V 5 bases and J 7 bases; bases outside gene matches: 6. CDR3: CASSPGQGALEQYF. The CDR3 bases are TGTGCCAGCAGTCCGGGACAGGGGGCCCTGGAGCAGTACTTC.

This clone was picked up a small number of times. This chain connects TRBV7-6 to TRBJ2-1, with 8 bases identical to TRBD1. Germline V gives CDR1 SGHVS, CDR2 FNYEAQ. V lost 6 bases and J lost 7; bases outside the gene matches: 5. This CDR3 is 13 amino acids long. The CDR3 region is CASSSTGGNEQFF. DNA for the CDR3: TGTGCCAGCAGTTCTACAGGGGGAAATGAGCAGTTCTTC.

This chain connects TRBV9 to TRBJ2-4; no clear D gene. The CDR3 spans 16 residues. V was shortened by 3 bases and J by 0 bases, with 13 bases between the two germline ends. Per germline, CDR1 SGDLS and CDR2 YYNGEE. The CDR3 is CASSDSPSKAKNIQYF. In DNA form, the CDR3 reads TGTGCCAGCAGCGACAGCCCCTCCAAAGCCAAAAACATTCAGTACTTC.

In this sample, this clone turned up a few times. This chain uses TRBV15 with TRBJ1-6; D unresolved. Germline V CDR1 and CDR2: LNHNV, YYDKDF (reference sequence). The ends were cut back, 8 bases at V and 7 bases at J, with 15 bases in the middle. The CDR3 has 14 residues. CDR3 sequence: CATWTGSWNSPLHF. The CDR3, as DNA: TGTGCCACCTGGACTGGGAGTTGGAATTCACCCCTCCACTTT.

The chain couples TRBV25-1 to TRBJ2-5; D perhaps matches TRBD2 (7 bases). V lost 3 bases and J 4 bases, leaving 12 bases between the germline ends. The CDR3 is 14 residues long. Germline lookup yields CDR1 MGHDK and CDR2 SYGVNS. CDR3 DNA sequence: TGTGCCAGCAGTGACGGGGGGCGCAGAGAGACCCAGTACTTC. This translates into CASSDGGRRETQYF.

The CDR3 loop reads CASRKSGGTYNEQFF. DNA of the CDR3: TGTGCCAGCAGAAAGAGCGGGGGGACCTACAATGAGCAGTTCTTC. The V gene is TRBV6-5, the J gene TRBJ2-1; the match to TRBD2 covers 9 bases. V lost 6 bases, J lost 2 bases, and 5 bases stayed unmatched. There are 15 residues in the CDR3. Germline V lookup: CDR1 MNHEY, CDR2 SVGAGI.

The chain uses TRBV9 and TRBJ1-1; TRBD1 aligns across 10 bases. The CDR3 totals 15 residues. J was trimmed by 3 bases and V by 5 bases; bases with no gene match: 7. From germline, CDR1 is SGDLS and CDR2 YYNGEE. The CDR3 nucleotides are TGTGCCAGCAGTGGAGCAGGACAGGGGGACACTGAAGCTTTCTTT. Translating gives CASSGAGQGDTEAFF.

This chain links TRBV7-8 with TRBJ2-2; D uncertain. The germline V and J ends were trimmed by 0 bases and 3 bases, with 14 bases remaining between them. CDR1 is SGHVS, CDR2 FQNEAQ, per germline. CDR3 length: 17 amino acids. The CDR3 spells CASSLASTPVYTGELFF. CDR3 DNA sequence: TGTGCCAGCAGCTTAGCATCGACACCCGTGTACACCGGGGAGCTGTTTTTT.

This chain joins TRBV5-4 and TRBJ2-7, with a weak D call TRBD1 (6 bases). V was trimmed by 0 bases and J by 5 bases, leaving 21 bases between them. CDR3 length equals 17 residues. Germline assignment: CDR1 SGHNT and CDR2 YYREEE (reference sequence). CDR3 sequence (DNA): TGTGCCAGCAGCTTGGAAGGTCCGGGACAAATTTTCCACGAGCAGTACTTC. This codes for CASSLEGPGQIFHEQYF. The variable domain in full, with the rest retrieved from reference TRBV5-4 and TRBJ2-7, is ETGVTQSPTHLIKTRGQQVTLRCSSQSGHNTVSWYQQALGQGPQFIFQYYREEENGRGNFPPRFSGLQFPNYSSELNVNALELDDSALYLCASSLEGPGQIFHEQYFGPGTRLTVT.

CDR3 nucleotide sequence: TGTGCCAGCAGCCCGAGTGGTTTTAGGGGCAATGAGCAGTTCTTC. It translates to CASSPSGFRGNEQFF. The chain joins TRBV7-2 to TRBJ2-1; tentatively, D is TRBD1 (5 bases). The V gene lost 5 bases and the J gene lost 6 bases, with 17 bases spanning the gap. CDR3 length: 15 amino acids. Germline V CDR1 and CDR2: SGHTA, FQGNSA.

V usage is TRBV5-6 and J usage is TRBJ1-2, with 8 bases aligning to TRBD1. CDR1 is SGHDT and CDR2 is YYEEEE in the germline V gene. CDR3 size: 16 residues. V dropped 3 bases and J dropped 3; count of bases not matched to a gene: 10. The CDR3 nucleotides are TGTGCCAGCAGCTCCGGACAGGGCTCCATGGACTATGGCTACACCTTC. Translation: CASSSGQGSMDYGYTF.

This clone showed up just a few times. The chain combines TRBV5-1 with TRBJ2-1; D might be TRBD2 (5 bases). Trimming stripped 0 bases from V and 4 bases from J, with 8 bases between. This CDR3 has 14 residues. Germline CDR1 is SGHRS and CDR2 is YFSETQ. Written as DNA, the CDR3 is TGCGCCAGCAGCTTGGGGGGAGAATACAATGAGCAGTTCTTC. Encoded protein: CASSLGGEYNEQFF.

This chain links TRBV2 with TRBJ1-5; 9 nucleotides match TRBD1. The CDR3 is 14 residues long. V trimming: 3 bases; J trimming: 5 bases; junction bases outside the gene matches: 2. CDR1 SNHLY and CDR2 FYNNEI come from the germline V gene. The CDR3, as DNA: TGTGCCAGCAGTGAGGGACAGGGACATCAGCCCCAGCATTTT. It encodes CASSEGQGHQPQHF.

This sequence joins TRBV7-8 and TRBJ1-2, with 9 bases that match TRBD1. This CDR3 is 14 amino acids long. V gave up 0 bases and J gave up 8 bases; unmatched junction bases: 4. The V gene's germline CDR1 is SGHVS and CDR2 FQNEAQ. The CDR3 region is CASSLADRGGGYTF. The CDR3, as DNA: TGTGCCAGCAGCTTAGCGGACAGGGGAGGCGGCTACACCTTC.

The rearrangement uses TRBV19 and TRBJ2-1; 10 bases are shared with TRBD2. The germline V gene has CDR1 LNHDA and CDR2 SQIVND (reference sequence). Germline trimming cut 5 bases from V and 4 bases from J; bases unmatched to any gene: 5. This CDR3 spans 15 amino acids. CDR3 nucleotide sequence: TGTGCCAGTAGTCCTACTAGCGGGGTTTACAATGAGCAGTTCTTC. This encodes CASSPTSGVYNEQFF.

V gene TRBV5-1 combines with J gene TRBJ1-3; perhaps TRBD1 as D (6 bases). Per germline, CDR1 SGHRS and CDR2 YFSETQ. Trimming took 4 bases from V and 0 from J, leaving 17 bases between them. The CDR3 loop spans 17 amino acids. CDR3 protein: CASSIYAPGDSGNTIYF. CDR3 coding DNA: TGCGCCAGCAGCATTTATGCTCCAGGGGACTCTGGAAACACCATATATTTT.

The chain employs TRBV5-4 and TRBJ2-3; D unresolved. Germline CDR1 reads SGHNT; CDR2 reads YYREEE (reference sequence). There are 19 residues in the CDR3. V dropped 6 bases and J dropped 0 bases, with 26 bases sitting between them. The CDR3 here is CASKLEVSRGATSTDTQYF. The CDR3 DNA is TGTGCCAGCAAGCTTGAGGTATCGAGAGGAGCGACGAGCACAGATACGCAGTATTTT. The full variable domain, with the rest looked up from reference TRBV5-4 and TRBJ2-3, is ETGVTQSPTHLIKTRGQQVTLRCSSQSGHNTVSWYQQALGQGPQFIFQYYREEENGRGNFPPRFSGLQFPNYSSELNVNALELDDSALYLCASKLEVSRGATSTDTQYFGPGTRLTVL.

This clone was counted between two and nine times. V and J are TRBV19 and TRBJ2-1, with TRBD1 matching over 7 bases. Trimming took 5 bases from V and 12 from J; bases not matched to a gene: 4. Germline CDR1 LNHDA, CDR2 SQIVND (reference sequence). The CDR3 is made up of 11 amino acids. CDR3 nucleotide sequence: TGTGCCAGTAGTGTCAGGGGGAGGCAGTTCTTC. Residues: CASSVRGRQFF.

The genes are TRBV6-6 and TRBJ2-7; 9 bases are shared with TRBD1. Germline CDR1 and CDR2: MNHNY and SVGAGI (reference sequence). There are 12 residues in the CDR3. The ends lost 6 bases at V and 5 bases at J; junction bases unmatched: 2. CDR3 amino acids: CASRRTGDEQYF. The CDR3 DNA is TGTGCCAGCAGGCGGACAGGGGACGAGCAGTACTTC.

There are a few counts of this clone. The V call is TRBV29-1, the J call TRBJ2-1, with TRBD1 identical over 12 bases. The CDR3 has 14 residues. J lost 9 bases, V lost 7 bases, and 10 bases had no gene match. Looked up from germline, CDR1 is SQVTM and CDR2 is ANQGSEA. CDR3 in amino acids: CSGSRDRGQSEQFF. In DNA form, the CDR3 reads TGCAGCGGAAGCCGGGACAGGGGGCAAAGTGAGCAGTTCTTC.

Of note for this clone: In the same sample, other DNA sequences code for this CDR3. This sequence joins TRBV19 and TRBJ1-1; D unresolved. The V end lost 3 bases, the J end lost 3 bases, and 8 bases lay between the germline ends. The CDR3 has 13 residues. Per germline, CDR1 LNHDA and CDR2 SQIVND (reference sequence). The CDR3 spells CASSISRDTEAFF. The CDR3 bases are TGTGCCAGTAGTATTAGTCGGGACACTGAAGCTTTCTTT.

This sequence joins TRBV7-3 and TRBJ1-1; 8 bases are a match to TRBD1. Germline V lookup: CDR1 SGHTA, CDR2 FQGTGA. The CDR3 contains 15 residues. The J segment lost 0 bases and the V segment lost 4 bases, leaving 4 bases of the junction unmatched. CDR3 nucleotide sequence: TGTGCCAGCAGCTCCCAGGGGGCGGTGAACACTGAAGCTTTCTTT. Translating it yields CASSSQGAVNTEAFF.

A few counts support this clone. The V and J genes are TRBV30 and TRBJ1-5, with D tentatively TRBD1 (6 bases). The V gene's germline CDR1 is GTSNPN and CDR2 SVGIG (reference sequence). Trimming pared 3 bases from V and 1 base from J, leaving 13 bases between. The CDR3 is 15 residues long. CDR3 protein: CAWRIGGSSNQPQHF. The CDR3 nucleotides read TGTGCCTGGAGAATAGGGGGTTCGAGCAATCAGCCCCAGCATTTT.

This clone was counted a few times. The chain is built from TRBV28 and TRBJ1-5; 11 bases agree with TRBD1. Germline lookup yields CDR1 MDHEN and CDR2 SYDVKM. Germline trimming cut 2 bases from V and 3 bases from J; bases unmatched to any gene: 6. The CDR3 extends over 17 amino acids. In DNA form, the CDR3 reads TGTGCCAGCAGTTTAATGGGACAGGGGGTTGACAATCAGCCCCAGCATTTT. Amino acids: CASSLMGQGVDNQPQHF.

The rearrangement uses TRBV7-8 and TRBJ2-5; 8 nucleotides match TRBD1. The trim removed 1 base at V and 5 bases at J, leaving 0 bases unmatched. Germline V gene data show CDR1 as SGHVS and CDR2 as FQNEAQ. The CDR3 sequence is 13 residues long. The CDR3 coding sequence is TGTGCCAGCAGCTTAGGACAGGGGGAGACCCAGTACTTC. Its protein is CASSLGQGETQYF.

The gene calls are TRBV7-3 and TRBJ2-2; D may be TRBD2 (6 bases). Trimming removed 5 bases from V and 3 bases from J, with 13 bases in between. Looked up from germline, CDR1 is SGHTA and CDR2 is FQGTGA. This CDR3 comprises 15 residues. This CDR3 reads CASSHSGGDTGELFF. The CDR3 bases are TGTGCCAGCAGCCATTCCGGGGGTGACACCGGGGAGCTGTTTTTT. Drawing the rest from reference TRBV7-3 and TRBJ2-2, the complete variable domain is GAGVSQTPSNKVTEKGKYVELRCDPISGHTALYWYRQSLGQGPEFLIYFQGTGAADDSGLPNDRFFAVRPEGSVSTLKIQRTERGDSAVYLCASSHSGGDTGELFFGEGSRLTVL.

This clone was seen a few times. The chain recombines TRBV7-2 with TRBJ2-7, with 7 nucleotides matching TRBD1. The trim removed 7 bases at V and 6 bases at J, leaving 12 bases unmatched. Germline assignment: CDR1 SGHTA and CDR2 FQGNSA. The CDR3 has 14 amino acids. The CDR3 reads CASKVGGAPGEQYF. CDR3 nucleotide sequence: TGTGCCAGCAAGGTAGGGGGCGCCCCAGGCGAGCAGTACTTC.